This entry lists 14 T cell receptor beta chains sequenced from one sample in a study of T cell responses to AZD1222 COVID-19 vaccine. The data were produced by immunoSEQ multiplex PCR, yet TCRdb's version contains in-frame clones alone and is incomplete. This sample has 95,000 to 150,000 clones, with just over 85% found just once. The starting material was peripheral blood, obtained on day 0 of AZD1222 vaccination. Receptors originate from an adult in good health.

The chain links TRBV6-1 to TRBJ1-5, with 7 bases matching TRBD1. Per germline, CDR1 MNHNS and CDR2 SASEGT. J lost 4 bases, V lost 4 bases, and 13 bases had no gene match. This CDR3 region has 17 residues. The CDR3 DNA sequence: TGTGCCAGCAGTGCCCCCGGGACAGTTCGACGGAATCAGCCCCAGCATTTT. Protein product: CASSAPGTVRRNQPQHF.

This chain's CDR3 is CASPAGQSQETQYF. The CDR3, as DNA: TGTGCCAGCCCTGCTGGGCAGTCCCAAGAGACCCAGTACTTC. The V gene is TRBV2, the J gene TRBJ2-5; D is uncertain. V was pared by 8 bases and J by 1 base, with 14 bases between. Germline V lookup: CDR1 SNHLY, CDR2 FYNNEI. The CDR3 runs 14 residues.

The chain recombines TRBV6-4 with TRBJ1-5; D not certain. The V gene's germline CDR1 is MRHNA and CDR2 SNTAGT. With 5 bases removed from V and 4 bases from J, the gap between germline ends came to 9 bases. The CDR3 runs to 13 residues. As DNA, the CDR3 is TGTGCCAGCAGTCCAGCGCTAAATCAGCCCCAGCATTTT. Encoded protein: CASSPALNQPQHF.

This clone turned up a few times. V usage is TRBV10-3 and J usage is TRBJ1-1, with a tentative D call TRBD1 (5 bases). The germline V gene encodes CDR1 ENHRY and CDR2 SYGVKD. The length of the CDR3 is 12 residues. Trimming removed 4 bases at V and 8 bases at J, with 11 bases between. The CDR3 loop is CAISAGQREAFF. The CDR3 DNA reads as TGTGCCATCAGTGCGGGGCAGAGAGAAGCTTTCTTT.

The genes are TRBV7-2 and TRBJ2-5; TRBD2 agrees at 10 bases. This CDR3 has 17 amino acids. Germline V CDR1 and CDR2: SGHTA, FQGNSA. J lost 0 bases, V lost 3 bases, and 7 bases had no gene match. The CDR3 coding sequence is TGTGCCAGCAGCTTGGGGGTAGCGGGGGGACACCAAGAGACCCAGTACTTC. Translating it yields CASSLGVAGGHQETQYF.

The table lists this clone with a few counts. V is TRBV25-1 and J is TRBJ2-7; D gene unclear. Germline loops: CDR1 MGHDK, CDR2 SYGVNS. V dropped 6 bases and J dropped 6 bases, with 9 bases sitting between them. The CDR3 has 11 amino acids. This chain's CDR3 is CASRGWVEQYF. CDR3 bases: TGTGCCAGCAGGGGTTGGGTCGAGCAGTACTTC.

V is TRBV19 and J is TRBJ2-1, with D possibly TRBD1 on 7 matching bases. Germline values: CDR1 LNHDA, CDR2 SQIVND (reference sequence). V lost 6 bases to trimming and J lost 7 bases, with 19 bases between them. This CDR3 spans 15 amino acids. The CDR3: CASSRNRGGRNEQFF. The CDR3 nucleotides are TGTGCCAGTAGCCGAAACAGGGGAGGACGGAATGAGCAGTTCTTC.

This sequence joins TRBV5-1 and TRBJ2-6; TRBD1 agrees at 9 bases. The V segment lost 0 bases and the J segment 13 bases; nucleotides outside the gene matches: 5. The germline V gene has CDR1 SGHRS and CDR2 YFSETQ. CDR3 length: 14 amino acids. CDR3 residues: CASSLDRGLGVLTF. For the CDR3, the DNA is TGCGCCAGCAGCTTGGACAGGGGGCTCGGTGTCCTGACTTTC.

This clone was seen just once. The CDR3 DNA reads TGTGCCAGCAGCTTTTTACTAGCGGGAGTAGGTCAAGAGACCCAGTACTTC. It translates to CASSFLLAGVGQETQYF. J is TRBJ2-5 and V is TRBV7-6; 11 nucleotides line up with TRBD2. This CDR3 has 17 residues. Germline V gene lookup returns CDR1 SGHVS and CDR2 FNYEAQ. The trim removed 3 bases at V and 2 bases at J, leaving 8 bases unmatched. The complete variable domain, with remaining parts taken from reference TRBV7-6 and TRBJ2-5, reads GAGVSQSPRYKVTKRGQDVALRCDPISGHVSLYWYRQALGQGPEFLTYFNYEAQQDKSGLPNDRFSAERPEGSISTLTIQRTEQRDSAMYRCASSFLLAGVGQETQYFGPGTRLLVL.

The chain couples TRBV7-2 to TRBJ1-3, with 7 bases fitting TRBD1. CDR3 length: 16 amino acids. Germline lookup yields CDR1 SGHTA and CDR2 FQGNSA. The V and J ends lost 5 bases and 0 bases, in that order; junction bases with no gene match: 7. The CDR3 DNA follows: TGTGCCAGCAGCACAGGGGTACATGACTCTGGAAACACCATATATTTT. Protein sequence: CASSTGVHDSGNTIYF.

The chain combines TRBV9 with TRBJ1-3; D gene unclear. The CDR3 extends over 14 amino acids. CDR1 SGDLS and CDR2 YYNGEE come from the germline V gene. V was pared by 4 bases and J by 4 bases, with 12 bases between. Here the CDR3 reads CASSPWGAGNTIYF. The CDR3 region has the DNA TGTGCCAGCAGCCCGTGGGGAGCGGGAAACACCATATATTTT.

This clone was counted between two and nine times. The gene calls are TRBV28 and TRBJ1-1; 8 bases agree with TRBD1. Looked up from germline, CDR1 is MDHEN and CDR2 is SYDVKM. The CDR3 is made up of 15 amino acids. Trimming removed 2 bases from V and 5 bases from J; junction bases left unmatched: 7. DNA for the CDR3: TGTGCCAGCAGTTTAGAAGCAGGGGGCAGAACTGAAGCTTTCTTT. Amino acid sequence: CASSLEAGGRTEAFF.

The V call is TRBV9, the J call TRBJ2-5; TRBD2 matches 9 bases. Germline loops: CDR1 SGDLS, CDR2 YYNGEE. Germline trimming cut 3 bases from V and 2 bases from J; bases unmatched to any gene: 8. CDR3 length: 16 residues. The CDR3 DNA follows: TGTGCCAGCAGCGCCCGACTAGCGGAGCCACAAGAGACCCAGTACTTC. As protein: CASSARLAEPQETQYF.

The chain uses TRBV3-1 (or the pseudogene TRBV3-2) and TRBJ2-7, with a possible D match to TRBD2 (6 bases). V lost 1 base, J lost 1 base, and 14 bases lay in between. CDR1 and CDR2 from the germline V gene are LGHDT and YNNKEL (reference sequence). The CDR3 extends over 16 amino acids. The CDR3 coding sequence is TGTGCCAGCAGCCAAGGGCTGTCTAGCGTATCCTACGAGCAGTACTTC. Residues: CASSQGLSSVSYEQYF.